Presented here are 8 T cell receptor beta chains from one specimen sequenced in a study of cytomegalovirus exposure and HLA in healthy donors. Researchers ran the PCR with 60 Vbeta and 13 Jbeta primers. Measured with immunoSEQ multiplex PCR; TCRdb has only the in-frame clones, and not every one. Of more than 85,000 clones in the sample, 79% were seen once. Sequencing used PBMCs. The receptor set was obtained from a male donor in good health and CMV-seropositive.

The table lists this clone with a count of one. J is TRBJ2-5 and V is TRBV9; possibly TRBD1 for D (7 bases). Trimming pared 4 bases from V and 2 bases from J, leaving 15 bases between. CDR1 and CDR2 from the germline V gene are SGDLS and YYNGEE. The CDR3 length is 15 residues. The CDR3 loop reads CASSRRGARQETQYF. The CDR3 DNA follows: TGTGCCAGCAGCCGCAGGGGGGCCAGACAAGAGACCCAGTACTTC.

The CDR3, as DNA: TGTGCCAGCAGCCCAGACTCAAATGGCTACACCTTC. Translated, it gives CASSPDSNGYTF. The chain joins TRBV7-9 to TRBJ1-2; the D is unclear. V was clipped by 5 bases and J by 6 bases, with 10 bases between them. In germline, CDR1 is SEHNR, CDR2 FQNEAQ (reference sequence). This CDR3 has 12 amino acids.

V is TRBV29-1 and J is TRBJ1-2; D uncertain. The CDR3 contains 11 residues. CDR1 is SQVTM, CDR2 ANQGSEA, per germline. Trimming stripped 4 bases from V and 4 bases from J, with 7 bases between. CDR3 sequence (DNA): TGCAGCGTTGGAACCGGCTATGGCTACACCTTC. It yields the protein CSVGTGYGYTF.

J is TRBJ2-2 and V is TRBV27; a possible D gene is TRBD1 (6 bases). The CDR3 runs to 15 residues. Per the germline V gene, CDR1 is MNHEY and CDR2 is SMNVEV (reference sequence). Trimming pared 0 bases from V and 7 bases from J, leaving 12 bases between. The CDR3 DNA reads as TGTGCCAGCAGTTTATCTGCCAGGGGTTACGGGGAGCTGTTTTTT. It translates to CASSLSARGYGELFF.

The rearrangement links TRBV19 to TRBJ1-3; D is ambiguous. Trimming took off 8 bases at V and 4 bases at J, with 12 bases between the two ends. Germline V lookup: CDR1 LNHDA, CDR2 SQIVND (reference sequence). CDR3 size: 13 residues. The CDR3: CASRNRKGNTIYF. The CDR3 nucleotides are TGTGCCAGTCGAAACAGAAAAGGAAACACCATATATTTT.

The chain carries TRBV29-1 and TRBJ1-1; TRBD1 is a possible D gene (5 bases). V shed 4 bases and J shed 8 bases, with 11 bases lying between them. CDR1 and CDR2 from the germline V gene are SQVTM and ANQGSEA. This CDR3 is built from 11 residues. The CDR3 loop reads CSVGGVDEAFF. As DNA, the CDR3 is TGCAGCGTTGGGGGGGTCGACGAAGCTTTCTTT.

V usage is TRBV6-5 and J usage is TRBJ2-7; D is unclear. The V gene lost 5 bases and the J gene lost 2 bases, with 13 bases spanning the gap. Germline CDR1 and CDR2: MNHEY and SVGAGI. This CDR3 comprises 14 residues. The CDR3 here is CASSTFGLPYEQYF. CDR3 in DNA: TGTGCCAGCAGTACCTTTGGGCTCCCCTACGAGCAGTACTTC.

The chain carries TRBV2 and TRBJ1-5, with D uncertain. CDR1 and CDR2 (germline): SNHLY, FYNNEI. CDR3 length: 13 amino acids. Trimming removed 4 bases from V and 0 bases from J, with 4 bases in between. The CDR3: CASSVYSNQPQHF. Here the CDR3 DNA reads TGTGCCAGCAGTGTTTATAGCAATCAGCCCCAGCATTTT.